These 10 T cell receptor beta chains came from one sample sequenced in a study of blood T cell repertoires in COVID-19. Repertoires were generated with immunoSEQ multiplex PCR, while TCRdb's copy carries only in-frame clones and drops some. Of fewer than 650,000 clones listed, roughly nine tenths are singletons. The sequencing sample was made of peripheral blood. Receptors originate from a woman in her forties or fifties with COVID-19, enrolled during active disease.

V and J are TRBV2 and TRBJ1-2; no reliable D call. This CDR3 is 12 amino acids long. Germline V gene sequence: CDR1 SNHLY, CDR2 FYNNEI. Trimming removed 7 bases at V and 8 bases at J, with 14 bases between. The CDR3 coding sequence is TGTGCCAGCAACCCGTCGGCGGCGGGCTACACCTTC. Residues: CASNPSAAGYTF.

The V call is TRBV15, the J call TRBJ2-3; 7 bases line up with TRBD2. From germline, CDR1 is LNHNV and CDR2 YYDKDF (reference sequence). CDR3 size: 13 residues. Losses at the gene ends were 5 bases for V and 4 bases for J; bases not matched to a gene: 3. In DNA form, the CDR3 reads TGTGCCACCAGCGGGGAGGGCGCAGATACGCAGTATTTT. It yields the protein CATSGEGADTQYF.

As for this clone: This CDR3 is also generated by other DNA sequences in the sample. The V call is TRBV19, the J call TRBJ1-4; no definite D call. Germline loops: CDR1 LNHDA, CDR2 SQIVND (reference sequence). The CDR3 runs 12 residues. The germline V and J ends were trimmed by 3 bases and 8 bases, with 7 bases remaining between them. CDR3 coding DNA: TGTGCCAGTAGTATCGGAGGGGAAAAACTGTTTTTT. It translates to CASSIGGEKLFF.

V is TRBV27 and J is TRBJ1-1, with D maybe TRBD1 (6 bases). V lost 6 bases, J lost 0 bases, and 11 bases lay in between. This CDR3 region has 14 residues. Germline CDR1 is MNHEY and CDR2 is SMNVEV (reference sequence). The DNA for the CDR3 is TGTGCCAGCAGCCGACAGGCCTTGAACACTGAAGCTTTCTTT. It is translated as CASSRQALNTEAFF.

The count of this clone is one. The chain uses TRBV5-1 and TRBJ1-1; D call uncertain. The CDR3 loop spans 13 amino acids. CDR1 and CDR2 (germline): SGHRS, YFSETQ. V lost 4 bases and J lost 3, with 10 bases in between. CDR3 protein: CASSPGGYTEAFF. The CDR3, as DNA: TGCGCCAGCAGCCCCGGAGGGTACACTGAAGCTTTCTTT.

The CDR3 sequence is CASRGQGPYEQYF. The CDR3 region has the DNA TGTGCCAGCAGAGGACAGGGTCCCTACGAGCAGTACTTC. The chain carries TRBV6-5 and TRBJ2-7, with 8 bases fitting TRBD1. The ends lost 6 bases at V and 2 bases at J; junction bases unmatched: 3. Germline V CDR1 and CDR2: MNHEY, SVGAGI. The CDR3 runs 13 residues.

The chain joins TRBV12-5 to TRBJ1-1, with TRBD1 identical over 7 bases. With 5 bases clipped from V and 8 bases from J, the junction kept 11 bases outside the gene matches. The CDR3 runs 14 residues. Germline values: CDR1 LGHNT, CDR2 FRNRAP. The CDR3 is CASGPAATGAEAFF. CDR3 sequence (DNA): TGTGCTAGTGGTCCCGCCGCAACAGGGGCGGAAGCTTTCTTT. The full variable domain, completed using reference TRBV12-5 and TRBJ1-1, is DARVTQTPRHKVTEMGQEVTMRCQPILGHNTVFWYRQTMMQGLELLAYFRNRAPLDDSGMPKDRFSAEMPDATLATLKIQPSEPRDSAVYFCASGPAATGAEAFFGQGTRLTVV.

This CDR3 is CASTKRGGQETQYF. The CDR3 nucleotides read TGTGCCAGCACGAAGCGGGGGGGCCAGGAGACCCAGTACTTC. The V gene is TRBV27, the J gene TRBJ2-5, with 10 bases matching TRBD2. Germline CDR1 is MNHEY and CDR2 is SMNVEV (reference sequence). The V segment lost 7 bases and the J segment 5 bases; nucleotides outside the gene matches: 7. The CDR3 sequence is 14 residues long.

This clone was picked up one time. The chain links TRBV9 to TRBJ1-1; D unresolved. The V gene's germline CDR1 is SGDLS and CDR2 YYNGEE. V was pared by 3 bases and J by 1 base, with 10 bases between. This CDR3 has 14 amino acids. The DNA for the CDR3 is TGTGCCAGCAGCGCACGAGTTTCGAACACTGAAGCTTTCTTT. Amino acids: CASSARVSNTEAFF.

The rearrangement uses TRBV11-2 and TRBJ2-7; 7 bases agree with TRBD1. Germline CDR1 reads SGHAT; CDR2 reads FQNNGV. Trimming removed 0 bases from V and 2 bases from J; junction bases left unmatched: 10. The CDR3 sequence is 17 residues long. This CDR3 reads CASSLDLGRGFAYEQYF. DNA for the CDR3: TGTGCCAGCAGCTTAGATTTGGGCAGGGGGTTCGCCTACGAGCAGTACTTC.